The present TCR beta chain was sequenced within a study of CD8 T cells in Susac syndrome. Notes on the study in general: Acknowledgment was made by the study that its TCR sequencing and HLA analysis involved a relatively small number of individuals.

RNA was extracted with the RNeasy kit, and a quantity of roughly 0.45 to 1 ug was reverse transcribed using random hexamers. An immunoSEQ multiplex PCR amplified TCR beta CDR3 over 54 Vbeta and 13 Jbeta. TCRdb recomputed calls from the immunoSEQ multiplex PCR reads with MiXCR, one row per CDR3 protein. Altogether 250,000 to 300,000 distinct CDR3 sequences are present, approximately 81% being singletons, with the ten largest covering approximately 0.11%. Regarding this clonotype: Its antigen remains unknown.

The multiple sclerosis controls comprised treatment-naive patients whose relapsing-remitting disease was stable or active. CDR1 MNHEY and CDR2 SMNVEV come from the germline V gene (reference sequence). Deletions cut 2 bases from V and 4 bases from J, with 11 bases between. CDR3 length: 14 residues. This clonotype was sampled from a human donor with multiple sclerosis. The rearrangement joins TRBV27 to TRBJ1-2; no definite D call. The sequencing input was CD8+ T cells from PBMCs. CDR3 sequence (DNA): TGTGCCAGCAGTTTAAACCCGCCATTCTATGGCTACACCTTC. Translating gives CASSLNPPFYGYTF.